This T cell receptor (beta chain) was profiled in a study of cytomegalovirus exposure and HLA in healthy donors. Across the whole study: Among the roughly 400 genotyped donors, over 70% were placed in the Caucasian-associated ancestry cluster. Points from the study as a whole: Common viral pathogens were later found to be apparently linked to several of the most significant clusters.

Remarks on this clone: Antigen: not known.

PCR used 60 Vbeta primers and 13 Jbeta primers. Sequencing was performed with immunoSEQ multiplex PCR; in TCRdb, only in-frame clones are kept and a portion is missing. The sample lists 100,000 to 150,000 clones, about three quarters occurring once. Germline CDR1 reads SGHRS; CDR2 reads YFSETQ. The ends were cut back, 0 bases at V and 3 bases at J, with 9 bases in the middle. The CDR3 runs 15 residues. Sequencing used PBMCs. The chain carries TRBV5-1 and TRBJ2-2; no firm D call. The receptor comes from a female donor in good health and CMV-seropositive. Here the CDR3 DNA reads TGCGCCAGCAGCTTGGGTTCCCCTTACACCGGGGAGCTGTTTTTT. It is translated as CASSLGSPYTGELFF.